These 32 T cell receptor beta chains share one sample of origin, sequenced in a study of T cells in Graves' hyperthyroidism and ophthalmopathy. It was RNA transcripts that yielded the amplified TCR beta CDR3 regions. HTBI primers were used for first-round RT-PCR of the TCR CDR3. Using its own MiXCR run on the multiplex PCR reads, TCRdb lists one record per CDR3 protein. The table lists 300,000 to 450,000 distinct CDR3 sequences, just under 25% of them singletons, with around 70% in the top ten. Sequencing was done on a sample of blood. Receptors originate from a man between 50 and 59 years old with Graves' hyperthyroidism.

V and J are TRBV28 and TRBJ2-7; 7 bases fit TRBD2. From germline, CDR1 is MDHEN and CDR2 SYDVKM. V dropped 5 bases and J dropped 6; count of bases not matched to a gene: 13. The length of the CDR3 is 15 residues. The DNA of the CDR3 is TGTGCCAGCAGTCTCCAGGGAGGGAAAGTGGGCGAGCAGTACTTC. Encoded protein: CASSLQGGKVGEQYF.

The sample holds a few counts of this clonotype. The chain uses TRBV5-1 and TRBJ1-1; TRBD1 matches at 8 bases. The CDR3 sequence is 16 residues long. V trimming: 0 bases; J trimming: 3 bases; junction bases outside the gene matches: 7. Germline-derived CDR1 and CDR2 are SGHRS and YFSETQ. CDR3 in DNA: TGCGCCAGCAGCTTGGGGAGCAGGGGGCGGGACACTGAAGCTTTCTTT. Translating it yields CASSLGSRGRDTEAFF.

This chain joins TRBV20-1 and TRBJ2-7; a possible D gene is TRBD2 (5 bases). Germline V gene data show CDR1 as DFQATT and CDR2 as SNEGSKA (reference sequence). CDR3 length equals 11 residues. With 6 bases removed from V and 2 bases from J, the gap between germline ends came to 8 bases. CDR3 nucleotide sequence: TGCAGTGCACAACTAGCCTACGAGCAGTACTTC. Protein sequence: CSAQLAYEQYF.

The rearrangement joins TRBV24-1 to TRBJ2-3; possible D gene TRBD1, 5 bases. Trimming left V 3 bases short and J 0 bases short, with 12 bases between. This CDR3 spans 16 amino acids. Germline-derived CDR1 and CDR2 are KGHDR and SFDVKD. The CDR3 is CATSDDTRTSTDTQYF. The CDR3 DNA follows: TGTGCCACCAGTGATGACACTCGGACAAGCACAGATACGCAGTATTTT.

The J gene is TRBJ2-2, the V gene TRBV5-6, with 13 bases fitting TRBD2. With 5 bases clipped from V and 6 bases from J, the junction kept 7 bases outside the gene matches. This CDR3 has 16 amino acids. Germline loops: CDR1 SGHDT, CDR2 YYEEEE. CDR3 protein: CASSPGLAGVAGELFF. CDR3 sequence (DNA): TGTGCCAGCAGTCCCGGACTAGCGGGAGTGGCCGGGGAGCTGTTTTTT.

The chain uses TRBV6-1 and TRBJ2-6, with no clear D. Germline lookup yields CDR1 MNHNS and CDR2 SASEGT. The CDR3 is 18 amino acids. V was shortened by 1 base and J by 3 bases, with 16 bases between the two germline ends. Written as DNA, the CDR3 is TGTGCCAGCAGTGAAGATCATACCTCCACGTTTGGGGCCAACGTCCTGACTTTC. Translated: CASSEDHTSTFGANVLTF.

This clonotype occurred many times. The rearrangement links TRBV18 to TRBJ1-5; D gene ambiguous. V was pared by 6 bases and J by 4 bases, with 13 bases between. The CDR3 has 14 residues. Germline V gene sequence: CDR1 KGHSH, CDR2 LQKENI. In DNA, the CDR3 is TGTGCCAGCTCGCGCTGGGAGGGAAATCAGCCCCAGCATTTT. Its protein is CASSRWEGNQPQHF.

This clonotype was seen ten or more times. V usage is TRBV11-2 and J usage is TRBJ2-1; D may correspond to TRBD1 or TRBD2 (5 bases each). Germline V CDR1 and CDR2: SGHAT, FQNNGV. Trimming removed 3 bases at V and 7 bases at J, with 13 bases between. The CDR3 totals 14 residues. This chain's CDR3 is CASSFLIEGNEQFF. The CDR3, as DNA: TGTGCCAGCAGCTTCCTGATAGAGGGGAATGAGCAGTTCTTC.

There are a few counts of this clonotype. CDR3 bases: TGTGCCAGCAGCCCCCAGCTGGGTCTCAATTCACCCCTCCACTTT. Translated, it gives CASSPQLGLNSPLHF. The chain combines TRBV27 with TRBJ1-6; the D is unclear. The CDR3 is 15 residues long. V was trimmed by 6 bases and J by 7 bases, leaving 16 bases between them. Germline CDR1 is MNHEY and CDR2 is SMNVEV (reference sequence).

The chain links TRBV6-1 to TRBJ2-7; perhaps TRBD2 as D (5 bases). Germline values: CDR1 MNHNS, CDR2 SASEGT. CDR3 length: 13 amino acids. Trimming left V 8 bases short and J 0 bases short, with 11 bases between. DNA for the CDR3: TGTGCCAGCTTAGCGAGGATCTCCTACGAGCAGTACTTC. Its protein is CASLARISYEQYF.

The rearrangement uses TRBV20-1 and TRBJ2-1; TRBD2 matches at 9 bases. The CDR3 consists of 14 residues. V lost 3 bases to trimming and J lost 9 bases; unmatched junction nucleotides: 9. Germline values: CDR1 DFQATT, CDR2 SNEGSKA (reference sequence). The CDR3 reads CSASGRGRASEQFF. The CDR3 coding sequence is TGCAGTGCTAGTGGCCGCGGGAGGGCCTCTGAGCAGTTCTTC.

This clonotype occurred many times. The chain uses TRBV2 and TRBJ2-5, with D possibly being TRBD1 (5 bases). The CDR3 is made up of 14 amino acids. V was shortened by 2 bases and J by 9 bases, with 16 bases between the two germline ends. Germline V gene lookup returns CDR1 SNHLY and CDR2 FYNNEI. CDR3 region: CASSELVGRSAQYF. CDR3 nucleotide sequence: TGTGCCAGCAGTGAACTCGTGGGGCGGTCGGCCCAGTACTTC.

J is TRBJ2-7 and V is TRBV30; D might be TRBD1 (5 bases). V lost 3 bases and J lost 6, with 9 bases in between. CDR3 length: 11 amino acids. Germline values: CDR1 GTSNPN, CDR2 SVGIG (reference sequence). CDR3 loop: CAWSREREQYF. CDR3 coding DNA: TGTGCCTGGAGCAGGGAACGCGAGCAGTACTTC.

The chain carries TRBV29-1 and TRBJ2-3; weak D call: TRBD2 (6 bases). The CDR3 consists of 15 residues. Between the trimmed V and J ends, which lost 6 bases and 1 base, there was a span of 17 bases. Per the germline V gene, CDR1 is SQVTM and CDR2 is ANQGSEA. For the CDR3, the DNA is TGCAGCGTCGGGGGTCCGGTGACGCGCACAGATACGCAGTATTTT. Translation gives CSVGGPVTRTDTQYF.

This chain connects TRBV7-6 to TRBJ2-7; D remains ambiguous. The V gene's germline CDR1 is SGHVS and CDR2 FNYEAQ. The ends were cut back, 2 bases at V and 1 base at J, with 15 bases in the middle. The CDR3 extends over 16 amino acids. CDR3 coding DNA: TGTGCCAGCAGCTTAATGGCGGTGGCGGAGTCCTACGAGCAGTACTTC. Residues: CASSLMAVAESYEQYF.

Ten or more counts support this clonotype. The chain recombines TRBV11-2 with TRBJ2-3; 8 nucleotides match TRBD2. Germline V CDR1 and CDR2: SGHAT, FQNNGV. V lost 6 bases, J lost 4 bases, and 9 bases stayed unmatched. CDR3 length equals 15 residues. As DNA, the CDR3 is TGTGCCAGCAGACCACCGGGACTAGTAGCAGATACGCAGTATTTT. This translates into CASRPPGLVADTQYF.

This clonotype was detected a few times. CDR3 nucleotides: TGTGCCAGCAGCTTCCTGGACCTCGCAGATACGCAGTATTTT. Translation gives CASSFLDLADTQYF. The chain carries TRBV11-2 and TRBJ2-3; D ambiguous. Looked up from germline, CDR1 is SGHAT and CDR2 is FQNNGV. Trimming removed 3 bases from V and 4 bases from J, with 11 bases in between. The CDR3 is 14 amino acids. The variable domain in full, with the rest retrieved from reference TRBV11-2 and TRBJ2-3, is EAGVAQSPRYKIIEKRQSVAFWCNPISGHATLYWYQQILGQGPKLLIQFQNNGVVDDSQLPKDRFSAERLKGVDSTLKIQPAKLEDSAVYLCASSFLDLADTQYFGPGTRLTVL.

The V gene is TRBV15, the J gene TRBJ2-5; D call uncertain. V lost 3 bases and J lost 1, with 12 bases in between. This CDR3 has 15 residues. Germline CDR1 and CDR2: LNHNV and YYDKDF (reference sequence). CDR3 sequence reads: CATSSGLDSQETQYF. The CDR3, as DNA: TGTGCCACCAGCAGCGGGTTAGACTCCCAAGAGACCCAGTACTTC.

This clonotype was recorded at least ten times. This chain links TRBV19 with TRBJ2-7; 8 bases map to TRBD1. The CDR3 spans 14 residues. Looked up from germline, CDR1 is LNHDA and CDR2 is SQIVND (reference sequence). With V trimmed by 6 bases and J by 1 base, 5 bases remained unmatched. CDR3 sequence: CASSPGQVSYEQYF. The CDR3 DNA follows: TGTGCCAGTAGCCCGGGACAGGTTTCCTACGAGCAGTACTTC.

This clonotype was counted a single time. The chain recombines TRBV9 with TRBJ2-1, with D unclear. CDR3 length equals 15 residues. Germline V lookup: CDR1 SGDLS, CDR2 YYNGEE. Trimming pared 0 bases from V and 5 bases from J, leaving 12 bases between. This CDR3 reads CASSVAPRADNEQFF. The DNA for the CDR3 is TGTGCCAGCAGCGTAGCTCCCCGGGCGGACAATGAGCAGTTCTTC.

This chain joins TRBV13 and TRBJ2-7; 7 bases line up with TRBD2. The CDR3 loop spans 16 amino acids. Trimming took 5 bases from V and 1 from J; bases not matched to a gene: 11. Germline CDR1 is PRHDT and CDR2 is FYEKMQ (reference sequence). CDR3 region: CASSARSSGPSYEQYF. The CDR3 DNA reads as TGTGCCAGCAGCGCACGTAGTAGCGGGCCGTCCTACGAGCAGTACTTC.

CDR3 amino acids: CASTPAGSNQPQHF. As DNA, the CDR3 is TGTGCCAGTACCCCAGCAGGGAGCAATCAGCCCCAGCATTTT. The gene calls are TRBV6-1 and TRBJ1-5, with D perhaps TRBD1 (5 bases). V lost 9 bases and J 1 base, leaving 13 bases between the germline ends. The CDR3 loop spans 14 amino acids. Germline V gene data show CDR1 as MNHNS and CDR2 as SASEGT.

This clonotype was detected only a few times. The V gene is TRBV3-1, the J gene TRBJ2-7; D possibly uses TRBD1 or TRBD2 (5 bases each). The CDR3 contains 15 residues. In germline, CDR1 is LGHDT, CDR2 YNNKEL (reference sequence). Between the trimmed V and J ends, which lost 3 bases and 6 bases, there was a span of 18 bases. The CDR3 loop is CASSQQKGWGSEQYF. The CDR3 DNA sequence: TGTGCCAGCAGCCAGCAGAAAGGTTGGGGGTCCGAGCAGTACTTC.

The chain carries TRBV4-1 and TRBJ2-7; 7 bases map to TRBD2. The V and J ends lost 3 bases and 2 bases, in that order; junction bases with no gene match: 4. The CDR3 length is 14 residues. Germline CDR1 MGHRA, CDR2 YSYEKL. The CDR3 sequence: CASSQQRDAYEQYF. CDR3 bases: TGCGCCAGCAGCCAGCAGCGGGACGCCTACGAGCAGTACTTC.

The rearrangement links TRBV24-1 to TRBJ1-1; D is uncertain. V lost 5 bases and J lost 0, with 12 bases in between. The CDR3 has 15 amino acids. The germline V gene has CDR1 KGHDR and CDR2 SFDVKD. CDR3 bases: TGTGCCACCAGTGCCCATTGGAGGGTGAACACTGAAGCTTTCTTT. Its translation is CATSAHWRVNTEAFF.

This clonotype was picked up a small number of times. The chain uses TRBV7-9 and TRBJ1-4; no clear D. This CDR3 is built from 14 residues. CDR1 is SEHNR and CDR2 is FQNEAQ in the germline V gene (reference sequence). Trimming stripped 1 base from V and 5 bases from J, with 8 bases between. CDR3: CASSLGNTNEKLFF. Here the CDR3 DNA reads TGTGCCAGCAGCTTAGGCAACACGAATGAAAAACTGTTTTTT.

This chain joins TRBV28 and TRBJ1-4, with a tentative D call TRBD1 (6 bases). Trimming removed 5 bases at V and 5 bases at J, with 12 bases between. The CDR3 runs to 14 residues. Germline assignment: CDR1 MDHEN and CDR2 SYDVKM. For the CDR3, the DNA is TGTGCCAGCAGTCTGACAGGTAGAAATGAAAAACTGTTTTTT. Translating it yields CASSLTGRNEKLFF.

This sequence joins TRBV5-1 and TRBJ2-3; 8 bases align to TRBD2. Germline V lookup: CDR1 SGHRS, CDR2 YFSETQ. The CDR3 extends over 14 amino acids. Unmatched junction bases numbered 5, after V lost 5 bases and J lost 3 bases. The CDR3 region has the DNA TGCGCCAGCAGGCGGGAGGAGGGGACAGATACGCAGTATTTT. It yields the protein CASRREEGTDTQYF. Full variable domain (remainder filled in from reference TRBV5-1 and TRBJ2-3): KAGVTQTPRYLIKTRGQQVTLSCSPISGHRSVSWYQQTPGQGLQFLFEYFSETQRNKGNFPGRFSGRQFSNSRSEMNVSTLELGDSALYLCASRREEGTDTQYFGPGTRLTVL.

About this clonotype: The CDR3 does not end in the conserved phenylalanine or tryptophan, so this is likely a read error. This chain uses TRBV20-1 with TRBJ1-1, with 8 bases identical to TRBD1. J lost 4 bases, V lost 6 bases, and 7 bases had no gene match. The length of the CDR3 is 13 residues. Germline V gives CDR1 DFQATT, CDR2 SNEGSKA (reference sequence). For the CDR3, the DNA is TGCAGTGCCCAAGACACAGGGGGCACTGAAGCTTTCCTT. The encoded protein is CSAQDTGGTEAFL.

Only a few counts were recorded for this clonotype. V and J are TRBV20-1 and TRBJ2-1; D gene uncertain. V was cut by 5 bases and J by 0 bases, with 14 bases left in between. Per germline, CDR1 DFQATT and CDR2 SNEGSKA (reference sequence). CDR3 length equals 15 residues. CDR3 protein: CSAAAGYSSYNEQFF. CDR3 nucleotides: TGCAGTGCTGCGGCCGGCTACAGCTCCTACAATGAGCAGTTCTTC.

V usage is TRBV29-1 and J usage is TRBJ2-7, with TRBD2 matching 7 bases. V lost 7 bases to trimming and J lost 2 bases; unmatched junction nucleotides: 8. Germline CDR1 reads SQVTM; CDR2 reads ANQGSEA. The CDR3 sequence is 13 residues long. The CDR3 loop is CSAEIAGAYEQYF. The CDR3 DNA reads as TGCAGCGCTGAGATTGCGGGGGCCTACGAGCAGTACTTC.

This clonotype has just a few counts. This rearrangement joins TRBV2 to TRBJ1-1; the D is unclear. V dropped 5 bases and J dropped 5 bases, with 3 bases sitting between them. CDR3 length: 10 amino acids. Per the germline V gene, CDR1 is SNHLY and CDR2 is FYNNEI. CDR3 loop: CASSKTEAFF. CDR3 sequence (DNA): TGTGCCAGCAGTAAAACTGAAGCTTTCTTT.